Listed here is a single T cell receptor (beta chain). Germline V gives CDR1 SGHTA, CDR2 FQGNSA. With V trimmed by 3 bases and J by 5 bases, 3 bases remained unmatched. The CDR3 is made up of 14 amino acids. The sample is drawn from a study of blood T cell repertoires in COVID-19. Measured with immunoSEQ multiplex PCR; TCRdb has only the in-frame clones, and not every one. Seen here are under 110,000 clones, around 80% observed once, and the top ten hold more than 13%. The rearrangement joins TRBV7-2 to TRBJ2-1; 8 positions match TRBD1. The receptor was derived from an older woman with acute or convalescent COVID-19. Sample: peripheral blood. The CDR3 reads CASSLTGANNEQFF. The CDR3 DNA follows: TGTGCCAGCAGCTTGACAGGGGCCAACAATGAGCAGTTCTTC.